This T cell receptor (beta chain) was sequenced during a study of T-cell reconstitution after alpha-beta-depleted transplantation in children. After removal of 5 bases from V and 3 bases from J, the junction contained 3 bases not matched to a gene. Germline CDR1 reads SQVTM; CDR2 reads ANQGSEA. The CDR3 is made up of 13 amino acids. Unique molecular identifiers were incorporated during preparation of the TCRbeta library. One entry per CDR3 protein results from TCRdb running MiXCR on the PCR reads. The profile shows about 460,000 distinct CDR3 sequences, around 13% of them singletons. This clonotype was seen ten or more times.

The chain recombines TRBV29-1 with TRBJ2-7; 11 bases are shared with TRBD1. This TCR was recovered from a human donor who donated a stem cell graft to a child with combined immunodeficiency. This sample comprised PBMCs from the stem cell graft donor, obtained from the stem cell graft. The CDR3 region has the DNA TGCAGCGTTAGGACAGGGGGCTTCTACGAGCAGTACTTC. Amino acids: CSVRTGGFYEQYF.